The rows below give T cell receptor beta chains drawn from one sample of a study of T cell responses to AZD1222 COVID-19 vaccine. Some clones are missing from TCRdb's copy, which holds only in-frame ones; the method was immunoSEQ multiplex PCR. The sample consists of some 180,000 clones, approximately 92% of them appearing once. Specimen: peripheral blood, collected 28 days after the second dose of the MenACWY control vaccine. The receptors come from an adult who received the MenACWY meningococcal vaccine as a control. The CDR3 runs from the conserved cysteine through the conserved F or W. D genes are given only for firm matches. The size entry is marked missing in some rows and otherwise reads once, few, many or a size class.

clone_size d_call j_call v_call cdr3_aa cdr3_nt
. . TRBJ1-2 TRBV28 CASSWMNYGYTF TGTGCCAGCAGTTGGATGAACTATGGCTACACCTTC
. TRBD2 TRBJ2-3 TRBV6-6 CASRRGTSGTDTQYF TGTGCCAGCAGGAGAGGGACTAGCGGAACAGATACGCAGTATTTT
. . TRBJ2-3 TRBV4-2 CASSPTPSTDTQYF TGTGCCAGCAGCCCTACCCCTAGCACAGATACGCAGTATTTT
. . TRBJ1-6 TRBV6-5 CASRASGNNSPLHF TGTGCCAGTCGTGCCTCTGGGAATAATTCACCCCTCCACTTT
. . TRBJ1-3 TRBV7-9 CASSSHHTQETIYF TGTGCCAGCAGTTCACACCACACGCAAGAGACCATATATTTT
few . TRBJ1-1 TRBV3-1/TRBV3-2 CASSQGGVMNTEAFF TGTGCCAGCAGCCAGGGCGGGGTAATGAACACTGAAGCTTTCTTT
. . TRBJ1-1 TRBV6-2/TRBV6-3 CASSYLRLDTEAFF TGTGCCAGCAGTTATTTGCGCCTGGACACTGAAGCTTTCTTT
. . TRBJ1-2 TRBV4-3 CASSQDSRQLNYGYTF TGCGCCAGCAGCCAAGATTCGCGGCAACTTAACTATGGCTACACCTTC
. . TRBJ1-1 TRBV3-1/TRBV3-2 CASSHRPNTEAFF TGTGCCAGCAGCCACCGGCCAAACACTGAAGCTTTCTTT
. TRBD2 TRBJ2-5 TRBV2 CASREAGAPGETQYF TGTGCCAGCAGGGAAGCGGGGGCCCCAGGGGAGACCCAGTACTTC
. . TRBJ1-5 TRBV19 CASSAQGNQPQHF TGTGCCAGTAGTGCTCAGGGCAATCAGCCCCAGCATTTT
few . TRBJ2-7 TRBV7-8 CASSQAGYEQYF TGTGCCAGCAGCCAGGCCGGATACGAGCAGTACTTC
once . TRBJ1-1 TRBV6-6 CASSYSAGGTEAFF TGTGCCAGCAGTTACAGCGCAGGTGGGACTGAAGCTTTCTTT
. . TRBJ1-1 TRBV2 CASSLGRSNTEAFF TGTGCCAGCAGCCTAGGACGTTCGAACACTGAAGCTTTCTTT
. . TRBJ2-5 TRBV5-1 CASSHGTQRGETQYF TGCGCCAGCAGCCACGGGACACAGAGGGGGGAGACCCAGTACTTC
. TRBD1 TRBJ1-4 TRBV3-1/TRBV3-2 CASSHRDRPTTNEKLFF TGTGCCAGCAGCCACCGGGACAGACCGACAACTAATGAAAAACTGTTTTTT
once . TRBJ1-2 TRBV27 CASSPDHNYGYTF TGTGCCAGCAGTCCGGACCATAACTATGGCTACACCTTC
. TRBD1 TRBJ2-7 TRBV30 CASSWTGDRSYEQYF TGTGCCTCCTCTTGGACAGGGGACCGTTCCTACGAGCAGTACTTC
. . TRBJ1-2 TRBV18 CASSPTGGYGYTF TGTGCCAGCTCACCAACAGGTGGCTATGGCTACACCTTC
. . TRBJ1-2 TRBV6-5 CASSYQGSGYTF TGTGCCAGCAGTTACCAGGGGAGCGGCTACACCTTC
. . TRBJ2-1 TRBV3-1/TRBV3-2 CASSQVGTYNEQFF TGTGCCAGCAGCCAAGTTGGTACCTACAATGAGCAGTTCTTC
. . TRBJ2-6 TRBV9 CASSVAWGPSGANVLTF TGTGCCAGCAGCGTAGCTTGGGGTCCCTCTGGGGCCAACGTCCTGACTTTC
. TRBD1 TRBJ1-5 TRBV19 CASRDRAGNQPQHF TGTGCCAGTAGGGACAGGGCGGGCAATCAGCCCCAGCATTTT
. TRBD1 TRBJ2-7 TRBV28 CASRLRQGQQYF TGTGCCAGCAGACTCCGACAGGGACAGCAGTACTTC
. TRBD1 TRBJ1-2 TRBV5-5 CASSLTGTGERGYTF TGTGCCAGCAGCTTGACCGGGACAGGGGAACGAGGCTACACCTTC
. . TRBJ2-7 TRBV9 CASSTRDSQYEQYF TGTGCCAGCAGCACCCGGGACTCTCAATACGAGCAGTACTTC
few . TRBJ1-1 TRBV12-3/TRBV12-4 CASSRNTEAFF TGTGCCAGCTCACGGAACACTGAAGCTTTCTTT
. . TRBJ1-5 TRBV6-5 CASAGGQPQHF TGTGCCAGCGCGGGTGGTCAGCCCCAGCATTTT
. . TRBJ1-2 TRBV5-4 CASSFTETYGYTF TGTGCCAGCAGCTTCACTGAGACCTATGGCTACACCTTC
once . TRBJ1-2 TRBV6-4 CASTGGQTNYGYTF TGTGCCAGCACCGGCGGACAGACCAACTATGGCTACACCTTC
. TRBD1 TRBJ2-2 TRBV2 CASRGTGGVGTGELFF TGTGCCAGCAGGGGGACAGGGGGCGTAGGCACCGGGGAGCTGTTTTTT
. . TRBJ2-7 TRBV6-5 CASSLERKPSYEQYF TGTGCCAGCAGCTTGGAGCGGAAACCTTCCTACGAGCAGTACTTC
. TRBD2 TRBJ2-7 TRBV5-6 CASSSLGGGLVYEQYF TGTGCCAGCAGCTCGTTGGGTGGAGGACTAGTTTACGAGCAGTACTTC
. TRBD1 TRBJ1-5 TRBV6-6 CASSYRTTGGLHF TGTGCCAGCAGTTACCGGACGACAGGGGGCCTGCATTTT
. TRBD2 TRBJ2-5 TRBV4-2 CASSPGGASQETQYF TGTGCCAGCAGCCCGGGGGGTGCTAGCCAAGAGACCCAGTACTTC
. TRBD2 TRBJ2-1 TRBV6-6 CASSWGLADSYNEQFF TGTGCCAGCAGTTGGGGACTAGCGGACTCCTACAATGAGCAGTTCTTC
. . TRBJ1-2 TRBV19 CASSMRGDYGYTF TGTGCCAGTAGTATGAGGGGAGACTATGGCTACACCTTC
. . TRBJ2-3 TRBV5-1 CASRLGTDTQYF TGCGCCAGCAGATTGGGCACAGATACGCAGTATTTT
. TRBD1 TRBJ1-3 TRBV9 CASSVTATGGSGNTIYF TGTGCCAGCAGCGTAACTGCTACAGGGGGATCTGGAAACACCATATATTTT
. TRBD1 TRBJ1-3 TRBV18 CASSRDRGVTIYF TGTGCCAGCTCACGGGACAGGGGCGTCACCATATATTTT
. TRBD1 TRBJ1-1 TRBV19 CASSLQGADTEAFF TGTGCCAGTAGTCTTCAGGGGGCCGATACTGAAGCTTTCTTT
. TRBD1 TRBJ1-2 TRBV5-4 CASSLGIGTGFGYTF TGTGCCAGCAGCTTGGGTATAGGGACAGGGTTTGGCTACACCTTC
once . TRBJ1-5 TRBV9 CASSPTDNQPQHF TGTGCCAGCAGCCCGACAGACAATCAGCCCCAGCATTTT
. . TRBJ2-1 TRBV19 CASSLASYNEQFF TGTGCCAGTAGTTTGGCGTCCTACAATGAGCAGTTCTTC